These 19 T cell receptor beta chains were sequenced from one sample in a study of cytomegalovirus exposure and HLA in healthy donors. PCR was performed using 60 Vbeta and 13 Jbeta primers. Data came from immunoSEQ multiplex PCR; TCRdb stores just in-frame clones and leaves some out. Among 200,000 to 250,000 clones, roughly 80% were seen once, and the ten largest hold 4.5% to 6%. The sequenced sample consisted of PBMCs. Source of these receptors: a woman aged 40 to 50 in good health and CMV-seropositive.

The chain carries TRBV7-7 and TRBJ2-7; D gene uncertain. The CDR3 length is 14 residues. The V gene's germline CDR1 is SSHAT and CDR2 FNYEAQ (reference sequence). The V and J ends lost 2 bases and 4 bases respectively, with 12 bases between them. The CDR3 is CASSLWAGEYEQYF. CDR3 sequence (DNA): TGTGCCAGCAGCTTATGGGCAGGTGAATACGAGCAGTACTTC.

The CDR3 bases are TGTGCCAGCAGAAGGACAGCGAACACCGGGGAGCTGTTTTTT. Translating it yields CASRRTANTGELFF. This rearrangement joins TRBV6-4 to TRBJ2-2; TRBD1 might be the D (6 bases). The germline V gene has CDR1 MRHNA and CDR2 SNTAGT. V lost 6 bases and J 0 bases, leaving 8 bases between the germline ends. The CDR3 consists of 14 residues.

In the case of this clone: Additional DNA sequences in this sample encode the identical CDR3. The chain couples TRBV7-2 to TRBJ2-7; 10 nucleotides align to TRBD2. The V gene's germline CDR1 is SGHTA and CDR2 FQGNSA. The ends lost 5 bases at V and 3 bases at J; junction bases unmatched: 4. This CDR3 contains 14 residues. The CDR3 here is CASSPSGSSYEQYF. In DNA form, the CDR3 reads TGTGCCAGCAGCCCTAGCGGGAGTAGCTACGAGCAGTACTTC. Looking up the rest from reference TRBV7-2 and TRBJ2-7 gives the full variable domain: GAGVSQSPSNKVTEKGKDVELRCDPISGHTALYWYRQSLGQGLEFLIYFQGNSAPDKSGLPSDRFSAERTGGSVSTLTIQRTQQEDSAVYLCASSPSGSSYEQYFGPGTRLTVT.

The rearrangement joins TRBV6-1 to TRBJ1-4; 12 bases match TRBD1. The CDR3 loop spans 15 amino acids. Germline CDR1 is MNHNS and CDR2 is SASEGT. Trimming cost V 5 bases and J 8 bases; bases outside gene matches: 6. The CDR3 protein is CASSLSGTGGEKLFF. CDR3 sequence (DNA): TGTGCCAGCAGTTTGTCCGGGACAGGGGGCGAAAAACTGTTTTTT.

The rearrangement uses TRBV7-3 and TRBJ2-5, with a weak D call TRBD2 (7 bases). The J call may not be correct, given that the DNA end is closer to TRBJ2-7. The CDR3 has 14 residues. The germline gives CDR1 SGHTA, CDR2 FQGTGA. In DNA form, the CDR3 reads TGTGCCAGCAGCTTAGCGGGGGCACTCTACGAGCAGTACTTC. Translating it yields CASSLAGALYEQYF.

This chain joins TRBV7-9 and TRBJ2-5, with D tentatively TRBD1 (6 bases). Germline values: CDR1 SEHNR, CDR2 FQNEAQ (reference sequence). There are 16 residues in the CDR3. Trimming removed 1 base from V and 4 bases from J, with 16 bases in between. The CDR3 region is CASSLGGQGRLETQYF. The CDR3 nucleotides read TGTGCCAGCAGCTTAGGGGGGCAGGGAAGATTAGAGACCCAGTACTTC.

V usage is TRBV5-5 and J usage is TRBJ1-5, with 8 bases aligning to TRBD1. The germline V gene has CDR1 SGHKS and CDR2 YYEKEE (reference sequence). CDR3 length: 14 residues. Trimming removed 4 bases from V and 5 bases from J; junction bases left unmatched: 5. The CDR3 sequence: CASSAGQGHQPQHF. CDR3 in DNA: TGTGCCAGCAGCGCTGGACAGGGCCATCAGCCCCAGCATTTT.

This chain joins TRBV27 and TRBJ1-1, with D possibly being TRBD1 (6 bases). Between the trimmed V and J ends, which lost 1 base and 7 bases, there was a span of 13 bases. CDR3 length: 14 amino acids. In germline, CDR1 is MNHEY, CDR2 SMNVEV (reference sequence). DNA of the CDR3: TGTGCCAGCAGTTTATTGGGCAGGGGCGATGAAGCTTTCTTT. The encoded protein is CASSLLGRGDEAFF.

This sequence joins TRBV18 and TRBJ1-2, with D possibly TRBD1 on 6 matching bases. The CDR3 contains 15 residues. Germline V CDR1 and CDR2: KGHSH, LQKENI. V was trimmed by 0 bases and J by 6 bases, leaving 14 bases between them. CDR3 protein: CASSPPVFGGHGYTF. The CDR3 nucleotides read TGTGCCAGCTCACCACCGGTTTTCGGGGGGCATGGCTACACCTTC.

Turning to this clone: This sample includes further DNA sequences coding for the same CDR3. The chain uses TRBV28 and TRBJ1-2; 8 positions match TRBD1. This CDR3 is built from 14 residues. In germline, CDR1 is MDHEN, CDR2 SYDVKM. Trimming cost V 6 bases and J 4 bases; bases outside gene matches: 7. The CDR3: CASSPGTGVYGYTF. The DNA for the CDR3 is TGTGCCAGCAGCCCCGGGACAGGCGTCTATGGCTACACCTTC.

V and J are TRBV11-3 and TRBJ2-5, with TRBD1 matching 9 bases. From germline, CDR1 is SGHNT and CDR2 YENEEA. The CDR3 covers 14 residues. V trimming: 5 bases; J trimming: 3 bases; junction bases outside the gene matches: 4. Written as DNA, the CDR3 is TGTGCCAGCAGCGGTCGGGACAGGGAAGAGACCCAGTACTTC. Amino acids: CASSGRDREETQYF.

This chain connects TRBV25-1 to TRBJ2-5; 9 bases agree with TRBD2. Per the germline V gene, CDR1 is MGHDK and CDR2 is SYGVNS. V trimming: 11 bases; J trimming: 5 bases; junction bases outside the gene matches: 9. The CDR3 runs to 13 residues. This chain's CDR3 is CAFVAGAGETQYF. The CDR3 nucleotides are TGTGCCTTCGTAGCGGGGGCGGGGGAGACCCAGTACTTC. Full variable domain (remainder filled in from reference TRBV25-1 and TRBJ2-5): EADIYQTPRYLVIGTGKKITLECSQTMGHDKMYWYQQDPGMELHLIHYSYGVNSTEKGDLSSESTVSRIRTEHFPLTLESARPSHTSQYLCAFVAGAGETQYFGPGTRLLVL.

The rearrangement joins TRBV6-5 to TRBJ2-2, with D tentatively TRBD2 (5 bases). The CDR3 loop spans 13 amino acids. Trimming left V 0 bases short and J 7 bases short, with 6 bases between. CDR1 and CDR2 (germline): MNHEY, SVGAGI. CDR3 in DNA: TGTGCCAGCAGTTACTCGAGCGGCGGGGAGCTGTTTTTT. This translates into CASSYSSGGELFF.

This clone appeared once. This CDR3 reads CASSYGQAYTGELFF. Here the CDR3 DNA reads TGTGCCAGCAGCTACGGACAGGCCTACACCGGGGAGCTGTTTTTT. The chain recombines TRBV11-3 with TRBJ2-2, with 7 bases matching TRBD1. CDR3 length: 15 residues. Germline assignment: CDR1 SGHNT and CDR2 YENEEA. V was clipped by 4 bases and J by 3 bases; unmatched bases: 5.

This sequence joins TRBV7-8 and TRBJ2-1; 12 bases are shared with TRBD2. CDR3 length: 15 residues. Trimming at V came to 3 bases and at J to 8 bases, leaving 5 bases not matched to a gene. Germline assignment: CDR1 SGHVS and CDR2 FQNEAQ. The CDR3 nucleotides are TGTGCCAGCAGCTTGACTAGCGGGAGAAAGGATGAGCAGTTCTTC. Amino acid sequence: CASSLTSGRKDEQFF.

V is TRBV11-3 and J is TRBJ1-2, with a possible D match to TRBD1 (5 bases). V was cut by 3 bases and J by 2 bases, with 7 bases left in between. The CDR3 is 13 residues long. Per germline, CDR1 SGHNT and CDR2 YENEEA. The CDR3 DNA sequence: TGTGCCAGCAGCTTGCAGGGAAACTATGGCTACACCTTC. This sequence encodes CASSLQGNYGYTF.

This rearrangement joins TRBV10-3 to TRBJ2-1; D possibly corresponds to TRBD2 (6 bases). Between the trimmed V and J ends, which lost 2 bases and 1 base, there was a span of 9 bases. CDR3 length: 15 amino acids. Germline CDR1 reads ENHRY; CDR2 reads SYGVKD. The CDR3 spells CAISEGGASYNEQFF. The CDR3 bases are TGTGCCATCAGTGAGGGCGGGGCTTCCTACAATGAGCAGTTCTTC.

This chain connects TRBV5-1 to TRBJ1-2, with TRBD1 identical over 7 bases. CDR3 length: 15 residues. V was pared by 0 bases and J by 7 bases, with 9 bases of the junction left unmatched. Germline-derived CDR1 and CDR2 are SGHRS and YFSETQ. CDR3 region: CASSLGQGLVSGYTF. DNA for the CDR3: TGCGCCAGCAGCTTGGGACAGGGACTGGTTAGTGGCTACACCTTC.

This chain uses TRBV5-1 with TRBJ1-1; D possibly corresponds to TRBD1 (5 bases). The CDR3 is 14 residues long. The V end lost 0 bases, the J end lost 4 bases, and 10 bases lay between the germline ends. Germline CDR1 and CDR2: SGHRS and YFSETQ. In DNA, the CDR3 is TGCGCCAGCAGCTTGGAAGGGGAATCCACTGAAGCTTTCTTT. Translation gives CASSLEGESTEAFF.